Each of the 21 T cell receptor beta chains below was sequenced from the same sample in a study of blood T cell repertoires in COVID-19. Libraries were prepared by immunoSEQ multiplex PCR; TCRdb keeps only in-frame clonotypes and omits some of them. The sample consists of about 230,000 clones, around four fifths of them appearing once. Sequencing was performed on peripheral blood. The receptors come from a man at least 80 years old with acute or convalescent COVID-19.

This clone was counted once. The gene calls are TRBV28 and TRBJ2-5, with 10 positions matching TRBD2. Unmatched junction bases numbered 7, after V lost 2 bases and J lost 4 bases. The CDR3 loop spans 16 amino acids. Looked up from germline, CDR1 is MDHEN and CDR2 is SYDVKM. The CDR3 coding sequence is TGTGCCAGCAGTTTAGCTAGCGGGAGAGTTGGAGAGACCCAGTACTTC. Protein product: CASSLASGRVGETQYF.

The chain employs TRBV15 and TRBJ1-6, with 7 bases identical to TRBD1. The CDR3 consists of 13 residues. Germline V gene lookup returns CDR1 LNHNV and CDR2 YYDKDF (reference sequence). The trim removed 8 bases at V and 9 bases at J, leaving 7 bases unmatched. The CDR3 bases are TGTGCCACCCGAACAGGGGTCGGTTCACCCCTCCACTTT. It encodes CATRTGVGSPLHF.

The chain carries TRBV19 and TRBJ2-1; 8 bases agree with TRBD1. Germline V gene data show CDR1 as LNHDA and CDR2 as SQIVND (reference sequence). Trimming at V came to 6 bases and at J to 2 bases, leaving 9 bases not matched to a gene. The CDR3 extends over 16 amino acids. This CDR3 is CASSFGSGQAYNEQFF. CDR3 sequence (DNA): TGTGCCAGTAGCTTCGGCTCGGGACAGGCCTACAATGAGCAGTTCTTC.

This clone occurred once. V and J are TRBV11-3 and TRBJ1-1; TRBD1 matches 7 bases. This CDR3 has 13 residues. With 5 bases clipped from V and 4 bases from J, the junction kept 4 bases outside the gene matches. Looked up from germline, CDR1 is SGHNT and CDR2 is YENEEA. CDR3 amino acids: CASSRDRGTEAFF. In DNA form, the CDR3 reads TGTGCCAGCAGCCGGGACAGAGGCACTGAAGCTTTCTTT.

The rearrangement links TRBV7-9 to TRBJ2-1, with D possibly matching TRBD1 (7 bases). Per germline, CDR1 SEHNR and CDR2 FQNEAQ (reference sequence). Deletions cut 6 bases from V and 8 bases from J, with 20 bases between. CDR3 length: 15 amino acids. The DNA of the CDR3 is TGTGCCAGCAGTCAGGGGGGCGCGTTGGCCGATGAGCAGTTCTTC. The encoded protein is CASSQGGALADEQFF.

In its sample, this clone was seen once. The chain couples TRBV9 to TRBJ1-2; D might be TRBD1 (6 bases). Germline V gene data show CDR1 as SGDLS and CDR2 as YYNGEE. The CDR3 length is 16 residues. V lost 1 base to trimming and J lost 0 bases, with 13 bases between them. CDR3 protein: CASSVTGTRSNYGYTF. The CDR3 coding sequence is TGTGCCAGCAGCGTAACCGGGACAAGATCTAACTATGGCTACACCTTC. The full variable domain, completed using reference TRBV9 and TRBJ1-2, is DSGVTQTPKHLITATGQRVTLRCSPRSGDLSVYWYQQSLDQGLQFLIQYYNGEERAKGNILERFSAQQFPDLHSELNLSSLELGDSALYFCASSVTGTRSNYGYTFGSGTRLTVV.

The CDR3 reads CASSAHPGQGSTGELFF. The CDR3 nucleotides are TGTGCCAGCAGCGCGCATCCGGGACAGGGAAGCACCGGGGAGCTGTTTTTT. The chain combines TRBV9 with TRBJ2-2, with 9 bases matching TRBD1. V was pared by 3 bases and J by 4 bases, with 10 bases of the junction left unmatched. Germline V CDR1 and CDR2: SGDLS, YYNGEE. The CDR3 is made up of 17 amino acids.

The DNA for the CDR3 is TGTGCCAGCAGCTTAACGAATCTTAGGTCGGGTGAGCAGTTCTTC. It codes for CASSLTNLRSGEQFF. V is TRBV7-3 and J is TRBJ2-1; D is unresolved. Deletions cut 0 bases from V and 9 bases from J, with 15 bases between. The CDR3 is 15 amino acids. CDR1 is SGHTA, CDR2 FQGTGA, per germline.

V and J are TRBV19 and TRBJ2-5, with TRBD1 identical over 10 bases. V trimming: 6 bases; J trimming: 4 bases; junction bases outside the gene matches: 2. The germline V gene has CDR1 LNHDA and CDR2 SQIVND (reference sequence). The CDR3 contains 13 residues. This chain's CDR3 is CASSRDRGETQYF. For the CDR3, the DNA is TGTGCCAGTAGCCGGGACAGGGGAGAGACCCAGTACTTC.

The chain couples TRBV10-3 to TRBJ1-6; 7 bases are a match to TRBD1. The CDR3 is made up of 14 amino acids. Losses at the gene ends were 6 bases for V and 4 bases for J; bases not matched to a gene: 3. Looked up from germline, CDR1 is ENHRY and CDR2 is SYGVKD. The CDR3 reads CAIRAGQYNSPLHF. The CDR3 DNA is TGTGCCATCAGGGCGGGACAGTATAATTCACCCCTCCACTTT.

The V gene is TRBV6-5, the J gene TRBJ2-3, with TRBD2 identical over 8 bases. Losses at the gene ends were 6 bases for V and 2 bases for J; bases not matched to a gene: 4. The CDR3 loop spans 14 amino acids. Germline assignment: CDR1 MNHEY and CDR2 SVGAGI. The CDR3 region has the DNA TGTGCCAGCAGCAGTAGCGGGACCACAGATACGCAGTATTTT. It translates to CASSSSGTTDTQYF.

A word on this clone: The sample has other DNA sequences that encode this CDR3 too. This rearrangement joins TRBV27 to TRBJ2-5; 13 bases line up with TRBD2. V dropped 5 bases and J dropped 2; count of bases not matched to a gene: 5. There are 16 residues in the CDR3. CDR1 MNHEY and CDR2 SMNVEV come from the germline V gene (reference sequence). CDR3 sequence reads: CASSARLAGGQETQYF. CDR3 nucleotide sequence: TGTGCCAGCAGTGCCCGACTAGCGGGGGGACAAGAGACCCAGTACTTC.

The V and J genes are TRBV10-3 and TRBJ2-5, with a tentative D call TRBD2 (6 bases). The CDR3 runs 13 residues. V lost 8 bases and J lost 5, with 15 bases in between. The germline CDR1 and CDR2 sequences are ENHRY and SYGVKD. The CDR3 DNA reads TGTGCCATCGCCTGGGCGGGAAGGGAGACCCAGTACTTC. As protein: CAIAWAGRETQYF.

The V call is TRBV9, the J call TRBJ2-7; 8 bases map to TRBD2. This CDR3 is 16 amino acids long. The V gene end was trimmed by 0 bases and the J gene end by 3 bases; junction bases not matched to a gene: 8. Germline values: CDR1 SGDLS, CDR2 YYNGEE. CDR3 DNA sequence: TGTGCCAGCAGCGTAGGGGTGGCGGGAGGATTCTACGAGCAGTACTTC. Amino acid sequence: CASSVGVAGGFYEQYF.

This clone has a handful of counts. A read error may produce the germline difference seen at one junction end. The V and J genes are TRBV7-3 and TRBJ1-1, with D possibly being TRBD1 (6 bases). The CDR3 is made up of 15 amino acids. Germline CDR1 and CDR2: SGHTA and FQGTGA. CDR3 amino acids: CASSITGRGNTEAFF. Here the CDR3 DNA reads TGTGCCAGCAGCATAACAGGGAGGGGGAACACTGAAGCTTTCTTT.

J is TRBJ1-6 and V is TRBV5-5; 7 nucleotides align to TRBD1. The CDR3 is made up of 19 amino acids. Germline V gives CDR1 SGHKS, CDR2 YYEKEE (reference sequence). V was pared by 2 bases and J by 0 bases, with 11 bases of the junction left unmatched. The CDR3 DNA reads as TGTGCCAGCAGCTTTACTCCGGACAGGTCATACTCCTATAATTCACCCCTCCACTTT. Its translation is CASSFTPDRSYSYNSPLHF.

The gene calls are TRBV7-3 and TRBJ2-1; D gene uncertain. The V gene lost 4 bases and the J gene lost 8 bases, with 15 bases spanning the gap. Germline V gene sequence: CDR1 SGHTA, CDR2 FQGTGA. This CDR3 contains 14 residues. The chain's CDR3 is CASSSLGGGHEQFF. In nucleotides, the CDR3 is TGTGCCAGCAGCTCCCTAGGCGGCGGCCATGAGCAGTTCTTC.

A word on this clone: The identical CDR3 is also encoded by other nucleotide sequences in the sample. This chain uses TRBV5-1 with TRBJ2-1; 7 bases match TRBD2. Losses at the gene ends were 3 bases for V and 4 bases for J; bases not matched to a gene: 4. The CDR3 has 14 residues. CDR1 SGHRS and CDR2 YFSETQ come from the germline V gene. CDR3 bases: TGCGCCAGCAGCTCGGGAGGCTCTTACAATGAGCAGTTCTTC. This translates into CASSSGGSYNEQFF.

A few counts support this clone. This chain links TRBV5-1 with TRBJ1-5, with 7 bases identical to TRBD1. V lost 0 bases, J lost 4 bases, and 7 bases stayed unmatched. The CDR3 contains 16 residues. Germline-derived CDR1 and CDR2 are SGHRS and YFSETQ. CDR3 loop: CASSLDGTAGNQPQHF. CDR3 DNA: TGCGCCAGCAGCTTGGACGGGACAGCCGGAAATCAGCCCCAGCATTTT.

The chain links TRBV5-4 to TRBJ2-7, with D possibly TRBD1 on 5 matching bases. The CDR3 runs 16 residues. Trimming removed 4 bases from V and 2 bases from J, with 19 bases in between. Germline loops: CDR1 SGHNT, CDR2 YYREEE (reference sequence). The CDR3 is CASSRSGASRPYEQYF. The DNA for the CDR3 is TGTGCCAGCAGCAGGAGTGGGGCAAGCAGGCCCTACGAGCAGTACTTC.

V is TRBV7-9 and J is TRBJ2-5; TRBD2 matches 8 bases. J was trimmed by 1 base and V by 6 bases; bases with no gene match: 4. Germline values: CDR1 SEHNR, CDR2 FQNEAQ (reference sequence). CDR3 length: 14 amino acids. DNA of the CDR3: TGTGCCAGCAGGGCGGGAGGACTCCAAGAGACCCAGTACTTC. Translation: CASRAGGLQETQYF.